Below, one T cell receptor beta chain is given with its context. As yet, its antigen is unknown. TCRdb re-derived calls from the reads in MiXCR, one entry per CDR3 protein. The sample yields about 740,000 distinct CDR3 sequences, 35% seen once. Trimming cost V 6 bases and J 2 bases, with 11 bases left between them. CDR3 length: 15 residues. Germline-derived CDR1 and CDR2 are MNHEY and SVGEGT. This sample was included in a study of T cell repertoires in cytomegalovirus infection. Turning to the study itself: Carrying CMV and the relevant HLA type showed in public TCR beta signatures.

Study results and limitations: Individuals carrying CMV plus the relevant HLA were identified by cumulative frequency of public TCR beta families. Clonotypes of TCR beta that were HLA-C-restricted and CMV-specific dominated the ex vivo response.

The V and J genes are TRBV6-2 or TRBV6-3 and TRBJ2-6; possibly TRBD1 for D (6 bases). This receptor was identified in a human donor in good health (CMV status not recorded). Some clones in this sample may be carry-over from other donors' samples. Sequencing was carried out using PBMCs. The CDR3, as DNA: TGTGCCAGCAGCGAAGACAGGCCTGGGGCCAACGTCCTGACTTTC. Translated, it gives CASSEDRPGANVLTF.